What follows is one T cell receptor (beta chain) and its context. Its antigen is as yet unknown. The data originate from a study of T-cell memory formation after mild COVID-19. Overall study results and limits: Chiefly within CM and EM were the contracting CD4+ clones; CD8+ ones were within EMRA. Within pre-infection memory, some responding clones were found, suggesting cross-reactive memory joined.

It was 5'RACE with constant-segment primers that produced the TCR alpha and TCR beta cDNA libraries, which carried sample barcodes and UMIs. TCRdb reanalysed the 5' RACE reads using MiXCR and keeps one entry per CDR3 protein. The sample lists roughly 80,000 distinct CDR3 sequences; about 23% were seen once. This CDR3 is built from 16 residues. V trimming: 6 bases; J trimming: 0 bases; junction bases outside the gene matches: 6. Germline CDR1 MRHNA, CDR2 SNTAGT. The specimen was PBMCs or a T cell subset sorted from them (not recorded which). This chain connects TRBV6-4 to TRBJ2-1; 9 bases fit TRBD1. The receptor's source is a man younger than 35 who had mild COVID-19 (a few samples of this study predate the infection). Cell type and time point are not known. CDR3 bases: TGTGCCAGCAGCCGAGACAGGGGGAGCTCCTACAATGAGCAGTTCTTC. Residues: CASSRDRGSSYNEQFF.